This TCR beta chain was observed in a study of cytomegalovirus exposure and HLA in healthy donors. Trimming stripped 7 bases from V and 0 bases from J, with 17 bases between. This CDR3 is 16 amino acids long. Germline V gives CDR1 MNHEY, CDR2 SMNVEV (reference sequence). General study points: Associated with cytomegalovirus, according to the listing, were 150 to 200 TCR beta chains. First-cohort TCR clusters were later found to tend to co-occur in the roughly 130 validation repertoires. Through in vitro validation, a few CMV-associated chains were shown to be specific for CMV antigens. Whilst most TCR sequences proved rare, a subset of public TCRs occurred across many donors.

The protocol was immunoSEQ multiplex PCR, while the TCRdb copy is restricted to in-frame clones and leaves out a portion. Of approximately 160,000 clones listed, roughly 96% are singletons. As for this clone: Its antigen is unidentified.

The chain has TRBV27 and TRBJ2-3, with D possibly matching TRBD1 (6 bases). The sample consisted of PBMCs. The TCR sequence derives from a woman in her late teens or twenties in good health and CMV-seronegative. The CDR3 nucleotides read TGTGCCAGCACCCATTGGGGGCAGGGTAGCACAGATACGCAGTATTTT. Translation: CASTHWGQGSTDTQYF.